This TCR beta chain was profiled in a study of identical twins. The table lists this clonotype with many counts. Germline loops: CDR1 SQVTM, CDR2 ANQGSEA. The CDR3 is made up of 12 amino acids. V lost 2 bases, J lost 10 bases, and 5 bases stayed unmatched. Template switching added a universal primer site; cDNA carried unique molecular identifiers. TCRdb processed the 5' RACE reads anew with MiXCR; each CDR3 protein has one entry. The table shows a few hundred thousand distinct CDR3 sequences, with 12% to 15% occurring only once. These data were likewise used in another study, on yellow fever vaccine responses in identical twins. That paper states: Twins reportedly showed a vaccine T cell response that seemed partly convergent and partly personalized.

The rearrangement links TRBV29-1 to TRBJ2-1, with 7 bases aligning to TRBD1. The material sequenced was CD4+ T cells sorted from blood. The source is a woman under 30 in good health. In DNA form, the CDR3 reads TGCAGCGTTGAAAAAACAGGGGTCGAGCAGTTCTTC. Its protein is CSVEKTGVEQFF.